This T cell receptor (beta chain) was sequenced in a study of T cell responses to AZD1222 COVID-19 vaccine. Across the whole study: Pooling covered second doses at about 4 or about 12 weeks.

Study-level findings and limits: Seropositive status at baseline applied to only six AZD1222 recipients. Vaccination with two AZD1222 doses was followed by a rise in Spike-specific TCR breadth and depth.

A note on this clone: What it binds is unknown.

Profiling relied on immunoSEQ multiplex PCR, and the TCRdb table lists in-frame clones only, not all of them. The sample includes 120,000 or so clones, just under 90% seen only once; the top ten take 3.5% to 4.5%. V was clipped by 0 bases and J by 8 bases; unmatched bases: 4. CDR1 and CDR2 from the germline V gene are MNHEY and SVGAGI. The CDR3 has 16 amino acids. The rearrangement uses TRBV6-5 and TRBJ1-6; the match to TRBD1 covers 10 bases. The TCR was taken from an adult in good health. The specimen was peripheral blood, collected on day 0 of AZD1222 vaccination. CDR3 sequence: CASSYSAGTGDSPLHF. Written as DNA, the CDR3 is TGTGCCAGCAGTTACTCGGCCGGGACAGGGGATTCACCCCTCCACTTT.